This T cell receptor beta chain stems from a study of blood T cell repertoires in COVID-19. Study-level information: Whether acute or convalescent, the COVID-19 samples came from the United States, Italy and Spain. Sources were T cells, B-cell-depleted T cells, or PBMCs; the material itself was cDNA or gDNA.

Authors' methods: Researchers report that nucleated cell counts were estimated from reference gene primer amplification. The repertoire was sequenced with immunoSEQ multiplex PCR; TCRdb's copy has only in-frame clones and lacks some. V, J and clone size derive from that table, while D and trimming were established from the DNA sequence. In the table there are roughly 250,000 clones, 82% of which are singletons. The sequenced sample consisted of peripheral blood. The TCR comes from a woman of 80 years or more with active or convalescent COVID-19.

CDR3 sequence reads: CASSGVGANNQPQHF. The CDR3 DNA reads as TGTGCCAGCAGTGGAGTGGGGGCTAACAATCAGCCCCAGCATTTT. The chain recombines TRBV2 with TRBJ1-5; D is possibly TRBD1 (6 bases). The CDR3 spans 15 residues. Per germline, CDR1 SNHLY and CDR2 FYNNEI. The germline V and J ends were trimmed by 4 bases and 3 bases, with 13 bases remaining between them.